The clone carrying this T cell receptor (beta chain) was counted between two and nine times. V trimming: 1 base; J trimming: 6 bases; junction bases outside the gene matches: 12. Germline V CDR1 and CDR2: GTSNPN, SVGIG (reference sequence). CDR3 length equals 16 residues. These data come from a study of chronic HIV infection and antiretroviral therapy. TCRdb re-analysed the 5' RACE reads in MiXCR, keeping a single row per CDR3 protein. The sample lists 40,000 to 50,000 distinct CDR3 sequences; 19% were seen once. The chain uses TRBV30 and TRBJ1-1; 9 bases align to TRBD1. The sequence derives from an adult who had HIV and had not received antiretroviral therapy, or was an uninfected healthy control (not recorded which). The sample comprised peripheral blood. CDR3 sequence: CAWSEFGTGYSSEAFF. The CDR3 DNA follows: TGTGCCTGGAGTGAGTTCGGGACAGGGTATTCATCTGAAGCTTTCTTT. Full variable domain (rest looked up from reference TRBV30 and TRBJ1-1): SQTIHQWPATLVQPVGSPLSLECTVEGTSNPNLYWYRQAAGRGLQLLFYSVGIGQISSEVPQNLSASRPQDRQFILSSKKLLLSDSGFYLCAWSEFGTGYSSEAFFGQGTRLTVV.